The rows below give T cell receptor beta chains drawn from one sample of a study of neurological immune-mediated disorders. Each CDR3 protein is one row after TCRdb ran MiXCR on the 5' RACE reads. The sample shows over 55,000 distinct CDR3 sequences, 2% to 2.5% of them seen only once. Input material: PBMCs. The source of these receptors is a man in his forties or fifties with multiple sclerosis. Both conserved end residues are part of each CDR3.

V gene	CDR3 protein
TRBV7-9	CASSLDSPLHF
TRBV6-6	CASSETGFGAQFF
TRBV6-5	CASSYYGLAGETQYF
TRBV20-1	CSASQRGLTGELFF
TRBV19	CATIGPVAGEQYF
TRBV10-3	CAISEQRGFGFF
TRBV9	CASSVRGATNKETQYF
TRBV30	CAWSPDGTNTEAFF
TRBV25-1	CASSEWDAKRTEAFF
TRBV20-1	CSAWDRATGELFF
TRBV20-1	CSARGRGRGQADSYNEQFF
TRBV20-1	CSAIPPSGRGVTDTQYF
TRBV20-1	CSARDRRSTANYGYTF
TRBV4-2	CASSQELSFTNYGYTF
TRBV7-8	CASRPPVANTGELFF
TRBV15	CATSRGGGGASGNEQFF
TRBV9	CASSVGVGRGTEAFF
TRBV3-1	CASSPRQTNSPLHF
TRBV20-1	CSARDPSVNTDTQYF
TRBV2	CASSEGDNNEQFF
TRBV3-1	CASSLRGSGGVSDTQYF
TRBV12-3/TRBV12-4	CASNRGRGEKLFF
TRBV18	CASSPRSENIQYF
TRBV30	CAWNSGTNRYEQYF
TRBV7-2	CASSPRDGDNEKLFF
TRBV7-2	CASSLTSREQFF
TRBV6-5	CASRPQGGENTEAFF
TRBV11-3	CASSTIGGNTIYF
TRBV7-2	CASSFGARYEQYF
TRBV20-1	CSARGGAAYNEQFF
TRBV5-1	CASSLGSSGGAQNIQYF
TRBV7-7	CASSQDRQETQYF
TRBV5-6	CASSLRPLNTEAFF
TRBV5-1	CASSLDGGPRGTEAFF
TRBV5-1	CASSLASGSSSYNEQFF